Described below is a single TCR beta chain sequence and its context. The germline V and J ends were trimmed by 3 bases and 0 bases, with 18 bases remaining between them. The CDR3 runs to 18 residues. Germline V CDR1 and CDR2: SGHKS, YYEKEE (reference sequence). The data derive from a study of blood T cells in healthy people across ages. Through a sample-barcoded 5' primer and a J-beta primer mix, a second PCR was run for roughly 7 to 11 cycles. Using its own MiXCR run on the 5' RACE reads, TCRdb lists one record per CDR3 protein. This sample has around 800,000 distinct CDR3 sequences, with 25% to 30% found just once. The same data also contributed to another study, on T cells of mothers and their children.

V usage is TRBV5-5 and J usage is TRBJ1-4; D gene unclear. This receptor was obtained from a boy younger than 18 in good health. Sequences were obtained from blood. In DNA form, the CDR3 reads TGTGCCAGCAGCTCGGCGGATCCCAGGTTATCAACTAATGAAAAACTGTTTTTT. This translates into CASSSADPRLSTNEKLFF.